This TCR beta chain originates from a study of Ad26.COV2.S vaccination and SARS-CoV-2 variants. Study results and caveats: The authors reported substantial breadth in spike-specific CD8+ and CD4+ T cell responses after vaccination. Vaccinated individuals (as opposed to placebo recipients) had higher spike-specific TCR breadth.

The repertoire was sequenced with immunoSEQ multiplex PCR; TCRdb's copy has only in-frame clones and lacks some. Of about 380,000 clones in the sample, 83% were seen once. This sample's treatment: some 19 received Ad26.COV2.S at low or high dose, single or two shots; roughly 5 received placebo; per-sample allocation not given. Samples were taken on day 63 after the first vaccine or placebo injection. Donation was by an adult aged 18-55 years who was in Boston. With 5 bases clipped from V and 6 bases from J, the junction kept 9 bases outside the gene matches. CDR3 length: 17 residues. Per germline, CDR1 MDHEN and CDR2 SYDVKM. On this clone: Antigen unknown.

The chain uses TRBV28 and TRBJ2-3; 15 bases fit TRBD2. This clonotype was obtained from a person between 18 and 59 years old who received the Ad26.COV2.S COVID-19 vaccine or a placebo. Source: peripheral blood, taken in a trial of Ad26.COV2.S vaccine versus placebo. CDR3 region: CASSRPGLAGGVDTQYF. The CDR3 DNA reads TGTGCCAGCAGTCGCCCGGGACTAGCGGGAGGTGTTGATACGCAGTATTTT.